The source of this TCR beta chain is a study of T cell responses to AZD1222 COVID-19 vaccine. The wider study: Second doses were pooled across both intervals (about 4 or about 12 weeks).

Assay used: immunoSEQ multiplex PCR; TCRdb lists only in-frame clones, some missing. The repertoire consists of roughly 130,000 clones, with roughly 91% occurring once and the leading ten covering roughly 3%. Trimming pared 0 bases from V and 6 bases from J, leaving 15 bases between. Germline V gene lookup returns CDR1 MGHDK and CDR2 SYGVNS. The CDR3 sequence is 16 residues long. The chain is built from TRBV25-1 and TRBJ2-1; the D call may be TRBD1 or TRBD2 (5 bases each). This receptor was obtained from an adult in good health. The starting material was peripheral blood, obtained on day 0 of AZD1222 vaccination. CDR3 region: CASSEYEGNIGNEQFF. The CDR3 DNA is TGTGCCAGCAGTGAATACGAGGGGAATATTGGCAATGAGCAGTTCTTC.